Many counts were recorded for the clone carrying this T cell receptor beta chain. The sample is drawn from a study of T-cell reconstitution after alpha-beta-depleted transplantation in children. The authors prepared the TCRbeta library with unique molecular identifiers. TCRdb re-called the PCR reads with MiXCR, one entry per CDR3 protein. This sample has just over 350,000 distinct CDR3 sequences, with roughly 14% found just once. Germline loops: CDR1 DFQATT, CDR2 SNEGSKA (reference sequence). The CDR3 sequence is 14 residues long. V was clipped by 5 bases and J by 4 bases, with 15 bases between them. The chain carries TRBV20-1 and TRBJ1-5; no clear D. This clonotype was obtained from a human donor who donated a stem cell graft to a child with Fanconi anemia. The source was PBMCs, collected from the stem cell graft. CDR3 region: CSAPFSVGNQPQHF. As DNA, the CDR3 is TGCAGTGCTCCTTTCTCGGTGGGAAATCAGCCCCAGCATTTT.